Shown below are 19 T cell receptor beta chains from a single sample sequenced in a study of T cells in Graves' hyperthyroidism and ophthalmopathy. Using RNA transcripts as the source, TCR beta CDR3 regions were amplified. The HTBI set primed first-round TCR CDR3 RT-PCR. TCRdb re-analysed the multiplex PCR reads in MiXCR, keeping a single row per CDR3 protein. The sample contains 400,000 to 550,000 distinct CDR3 sequences, roughly 25% of which appear only once. The specimen was blood. These receptors originate from a woman aged 25 to 39 with Graves' ophthalmopathy.

The V and J genes are TRBV11-1 and TRBJ2-2; 7 positions agree with TRBD1. From germline, CDR1 is SGHAT and CDR2 FQDESV (reference sequence). V dropped 5 bases and J dropped 7; count of bases not matched to a gene: 13. The CDR3 runs 16 residues. The CDR3: CASSPVQTGRRGELFF. CDR3 sequence (DNA): TGTGCCAGCAGCCCGGTACAGACAGGGCGCCGCGGGGAGCTGTTTTTT.

Many counts were recorded for this clonotype. This chain uses TRBV5-1 with TRBJ2-2, with D maybe TRBD1 (5 bases). The CDR3 is made up of 16 amino acids. Looked up from germline, CDR1 is SGHRS and CDR2 is YFSETQ. V shed 0 bases and J shed 4 bases, with 13 bases lying between them. The CDR3 loop is CASSLVSGQFTGELFF. Written as DNA, the CDR3 is TGCGCCAGCAGCTTGGTTTCAGGGCAGTTCACCGGGGAGCTGTTTTTT.

At least ten counts were recorded for this clonotype. This chain joins TRBV24-1 and TRBJ2-5; no clear D gene. From germline, CDR1 is KGHDR and CDR2 SFDVKD. The CDR3 loop spans 13 amino acids. Trimming removed 3 bases from V and 2 bases from J, with 6 bases in between. CDR3 in DNA: TGTGCCACCAGTGATGGATTTCAAGAGACCCAGTACTTC. Encoded protein: CATSDGFQETQYF.

The chain combines TRBV7-9 with TRBJ2-5; tentatively, D is TRBD1 (6 bases). CDR3 length equals 15 residues. Trimming cost V 1 base and J 3 bases, with 12 bases left between them. Germline V gene lookup returns CDR1 SEHNR and CDR2 FQNEAQ (reference sequence). The CDR3 DNA is TGTGCCAGCAGCTTAGGAGGAAGGGGGAAAGAGACCCAGTACTTC. It specifies CASSLGGRGKETQYF.

Ten or more counts support this clonotype. V and J are TRBV6-1 and TRBJ2-7; TRBD2 is a possible D gene (7 bases). Trimming took 6 bases from V and 4 from J, leaving 22 bases between them. The CDR3 extends over 16 amino acids. Germline V gene data show CDR1 as MNHNS and CDR2 as SASEGT. The CDR3 DNA is TGTGCCAGCAGGGGCGATACAGGGAGGGATAAGTACGAGCAGTACTTC. Translated: CASRGDTGRDKYEQYF.

This clonotype was counted many times. The rearrangement uses TRBV4-1 and TRBJ1-1; 7 bases agree with TRBD1. CDR1 MGHRA and CDR2 YSYEKL come from the germline V gene. The CDR3 is 15 amino acids. Trimming at V came to 5 bases and at J to 5 bases, leaving 11 bases not matched to a gene. The CDR3 bases are TGCGCCAGCAGCGATACCGACAGGGTGTGGACTGAAGCTTTCTTT. Its protein is CASSDTDRVWTEAFF.

This clonotype has just a few counts. This chain uses TRBV9 with TRBJ2-5; 8 nucleotides match TRBD2. The CDR3 has 14 amino acids. Trimming took 2 bases from V and 2 from J; bases not matched to a gene: 2. Germline CDR1 is SGDLS and CDR2 is YYNGEE. The CDR3 DNA reads TGTGCCAGCAGCGTTAGCGGGGAGCAAGAGACCCAGTACTTC. It encodes CASSVSGEQETQYF.

Many counts were recorded for this clonotype. This chain links TRBV6-1 with TRBJ1-2; a possible D gene is TRBD1 (5 bases). V lost 5 bases and J lost 3, with 13 bases in between. Germline V CDR1 and CDR2: MNHNS, SASEGT. The CDR3 length is 14 residues. The CDR3 DNA reads as TGTGCCAGCAGTAGGGGCAGAGGAGACTATGGCTACACCTTC. This encodes CASSRGRGDYGYTF.

This chain links TRBV6-5 with TRBJ1-1; D uncertain. The V gene's germline CDR1 is MNHEY and CDR2 SVGAGI. V lost 4 bases and J 12 bases, leaving 12 bases between the germline ends. The CDR3 extends over 11 amino acids. This CDR3 reads CASSSSLESFF. The CDR3, as DNA: TGTGCCAGCAGTTCATCCCTCGAGTCTTTCTTT.

This clonotype has a handful of counts. The rearrangement joins TRBV11-2 to TRBJ2-4, with 7 bases identical to TRBD2. The CDR3 contains 15 residues. Germline V gene data show CDR1 as SGHAT and CDR2 as FQNNGV. J was trimmed by 4 bases and V by 2 bases; bases with no gene match: 5. The CDR3 sequence is CASSLISGLKNIQYF. DNA of the CDR3: TGTGCCAGCAGCTTAATTAGCGGGCTGAAAAACATTCAGTACTTC.

The chain has TRBV11-1 and TRBJ2-7; the D is unclear. CDR1 SGHAT and CDR2 FQDESV come from the germline V gene (reference sequence). The CDR3 extends over 16 amino acids. V lost 2 bases and J 4 bases, leaving 18 bases between the germline ends. In nucleotides, the CDR3 is TGTGCCAGCAGCTTATTCGTTATGGGCCACTCTTACGAGCAGTACTTC. Protein sequence: CASSLFVMGHSYEQYF.

Note on this clonotype: The junction and the germline gene differ at one end; a read error may be behind it. The rearrangement uses TRBV6-1 and TRBJ2-2, with 10 bases matching TRBD1. The CDR3 extends over 16 amino acids. The germline V gene encodes CDR1 MNHNS and CDR2 SASEGT. CDR3 DNA: TGTGCCAGCCGTGACAGGGGGCCTATAGTTACCGGGGAGCTGTTTTTT. Translation gives CASRDRGPIVTGELFF.

The rearrangement joins TRBV15 to TRBJ1-2; possible D gene TRBD1, 5 bases. From germline, CDR1 is LNHNV and CDR2 YYDKDF (reference sequence). Trimming cost V 6 bases and J 4 bases, with 15 bases left between them. The CDR3 runs to 14 residues. CDR3 nucleotide sequence: TGTGCCACCAGTGGGGGTCGGACGTTCTATGGCTACACCTTC. Its translation: CATSGGRTFYGYTF.

This clonotype was recorded many times. V is TRBV7-2 and J is TRBJ2-2; maybe TRBD1 (5 bases). Germline values: CDR1 SGHTA, CDR2 FQGNSA. V lost 2 bases and J lost 5, with 12 bases in between. The CDR3 sequence is 15 residues long. The chain's CDR3 is CASSLKGIGTGELFF. CDR3 bases: TGTGCCAGCAGCTTAAAGGGGATCGGGACCGGGGAGCTGTTTTTT.

The sample holds many counts of this clonotype. The chain carries TRBV6-1 and TRBJ2-2, with D perhaps assigned TRBD1 or TRBD2 (5 bases each). Germline CDR1 and CDR2: MNHNS and SASEGT. This CDR3 has 12 amino acids. Trimming left V 10 bases short and J 5 bases short, with 11 bases between. CDR3 nucleotide sequence: TGTGCCATGGGGGTAGGGACCGGGGAGCTGTTTTTT. It yields the protein CAMGVGTGELFF.

The sample holds many counts of this clonotype. The chain carries TRBV18 and TRBJ1-5; maybe TRBD1 (5 bases). Germline V gives CDR1 KGHSH, CDR2 LQKENI. The V gene lost 3 bases and the J gene lost 0 bases, with 6 bases spanning the gap. The CDR3 is 14 amino acids. CDR3 region: CASSPGGSNQPQHF. CDR3 nucleotide sequence: TGTGCCAGCTCACCGGGGGGTAGCAATCAGCCCCAGCATTTT.

In its sample, this clonotype was seen many times. The genes are TRBV27 and TRBJ1-1; 8 nucleotides align to TRBD1. The length of the CDR3 is 14 residues. Germline lookup yields CDR1 MNHEY and CDR2 SMNVEV (reference sequence). V was pared by 8 bases and J by 4 bases, with 9 bases of the junction left unmatched. The CDR3 spells CASSRTGRVTEAFF. The CDR3 coding sequence is TGTGCCAGCTCAAGGACAGGGAGGGTCACTGAAGCTTTCTTT.

This clonotype was recorded many times. The J gene is TRBJ1-6, the V gene TRBV7-2; the D is unclear. The CDR3 contains 13 residues. The V gene's germline CDR1 is SGHTA and CDR2 FQGNSA. V was pared by 2 bases and J by 13 bases, with 12 bases between. The DNA of the CDR3 is TGTGCCAGCAGCTTACCGGCCGGGCGGCCCCTCCACTTT. It encodes CASSLPAGRPLHF.

This clonotype showed up many times. V and J are TRBV20-1 and TRBJ2-2; a weak D match, TRBD1 (6 bases). V was cut by 6 bases and J by 1 base, with 12 bases left in between. Germline CDR1 DFQATT, CDR2 SNEGSKA (reference sequence). This CDR3 comprises 14 residues. This CDR3 reads CSAPGQWNTGELFF. For the CDR3, the DNA is TGCAGTGCACCGGGACAATGGAACACCGGGGAGCTGTTTTTT.